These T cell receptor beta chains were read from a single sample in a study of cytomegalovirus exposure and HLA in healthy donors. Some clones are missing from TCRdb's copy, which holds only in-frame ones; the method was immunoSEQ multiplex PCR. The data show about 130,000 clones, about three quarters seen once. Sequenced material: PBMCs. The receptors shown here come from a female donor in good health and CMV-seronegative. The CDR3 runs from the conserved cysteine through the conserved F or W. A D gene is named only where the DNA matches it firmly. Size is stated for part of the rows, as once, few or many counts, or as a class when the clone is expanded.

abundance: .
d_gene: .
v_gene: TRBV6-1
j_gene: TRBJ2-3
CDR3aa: CASSDVWGELEYF
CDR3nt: TGTGCCAGCAGTGACGTTTGGGGGGAATTGGAGTATTTT

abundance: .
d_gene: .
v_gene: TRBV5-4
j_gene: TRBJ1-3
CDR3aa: CASSLRGGNTIYF
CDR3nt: TGTGCCAGCAGCTTAAGGGGGGGAAACACCATATATTTT

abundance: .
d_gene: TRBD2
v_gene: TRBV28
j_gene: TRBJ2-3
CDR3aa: CASSPWTSGRPSTDTQYF
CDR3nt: TGTGCCAGCAGTCCCTGGACTAGCGGGAGGCCTAGCACAGATACGCAGTATTTT

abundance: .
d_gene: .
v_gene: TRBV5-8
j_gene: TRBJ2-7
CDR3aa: CASSLERGAFGSSSYEQYF
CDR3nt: TGTGCCAGCAGCTTGGAAAGGGGTGCCTTCGGGTCGAGCTCCTACGAGCAGTACTTC

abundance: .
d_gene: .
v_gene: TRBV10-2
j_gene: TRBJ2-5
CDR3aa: CASRSQEETQYF
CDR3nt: TGCGCCAGCAGATCGCAGGAAGAGACCCAGTACTTC

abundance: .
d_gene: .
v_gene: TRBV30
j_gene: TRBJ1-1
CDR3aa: CAWSVAGDTEAFF
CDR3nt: TGTGCCTGGAGTGTGGCGGGGGACACTGAAGCTTTCTTT

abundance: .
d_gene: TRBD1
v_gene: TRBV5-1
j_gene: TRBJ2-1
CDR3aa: CASSNRDRASHEQFF
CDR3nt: TGCGCCAGCAGCAACCGGGACAGGGCGAGTCATGAGCAGTTCTTC

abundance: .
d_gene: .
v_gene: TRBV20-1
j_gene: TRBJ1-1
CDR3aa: CSAPAVTEAFF
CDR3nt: TGCAGTGCGCCGGCGGTCACTGAAGCTTTCTTT

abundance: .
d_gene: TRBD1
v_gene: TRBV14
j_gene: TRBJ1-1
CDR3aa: CASSLARGLRWGPEAFF
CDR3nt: TGTGCCAGCAGCCTGGCGAGGGGGCTCAGATGGGGCCCTGAAGCTTTCTTT

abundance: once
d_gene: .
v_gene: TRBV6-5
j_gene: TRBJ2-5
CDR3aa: CASSYSTGGETQYF
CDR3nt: TGTGCCAGCAGTTATAGTACAGGTGGAGAGACCCAGTACTTC

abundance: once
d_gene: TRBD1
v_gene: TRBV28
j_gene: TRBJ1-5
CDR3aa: CASSQGTGGNQPQHF
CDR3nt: TGTGCCAGCAGTCAAGGAACAGGGGGCAATCAGCCCCAGCATTTT

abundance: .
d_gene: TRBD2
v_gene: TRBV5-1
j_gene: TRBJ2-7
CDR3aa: CASSLTSGGTVTYEQYF
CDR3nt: TGCGCCAGCAGCTTGACTAGCGGGGGGACGGTAACCTACGAGCAGTACTTC

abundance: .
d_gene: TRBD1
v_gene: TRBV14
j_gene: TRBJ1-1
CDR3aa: CASSQDRDRGGDTEAFF
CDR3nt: TGTGCCAGCAGCCAAGATCGAGACAGGGGGGGGGACACTGAAGCTTTCTTT